These T cell receptor beta chains were read from a single sample in a study of T cells in Graves' hyperthyroidism and ophthalmopathy. MiXCR was run by TCRdb on the multiplex PCR reads, yielding one entry per CDR3 protein. The sample lists around 500,000 distinct CDR3 sequences; less than 25% were seen once. The sequenced sample was blood. The receptors were gathered from a woman in her sixties or seventies with Graves' ophthalmopathy. The CDR3 runs from the conserved cysteine through the conserved F or W. Fields, in order: CDR3 length, V gene, J gene, clone size, D gene, CDR3 DNA, CDR3 protein. A D gene is named only where the DNA matches it firmly. Not every row has a clone size; where given, it reads once, few, many or a size class.

length: 15; V: TRBV20-1; J: TRBJ2-7; size: .; D: .; DNA: TGCAGTGCAAGCAGACGGGCCTCGAGGGGAAAAGGGCAGTACTTC; CDR3: CSASRRASRGKGQYF
length: 12; V: TRBV12-3/TRBV12-4; J: TRBJ2-1; size: many; D: .; DNA: TGTGCCAGCAGTTCGAACAGTGGTGAGCAGTTCTTC; CDR3: CASSSNSGEQFF
length: 14; V: TRBV7-2; J: TRBJ2-7; size: .; D: .; DNA: TGTGCCAGCAGCTTTAATGCAGGGGGGTACAAGCAGTACTTC; CDR3: CASSFNAGGYKQYF
length: 16; V: TRBV9; J: TRBJ2-2; size: few; D: TRBD2; DNA: TGTGCCAGCAGCCCGGCGGCGGGAGGAATGGCCGGGGAGCTGTTTTTT; CDR3: CASSPAAGGMAGELFF
length: 13; V: TRBV12-3/TRBV12-4; J: TRBJ2-1; size: .; D: .; DNA: TGTGCCAGCAGTTTAGTGCCCTACAATGAGCAGTTCTTC; CDR3: CASSLVPYNEQFF
length: 15; V: TRBV7-2; J: TRBJ2-2; size: many; D: .; DNA: TGTGCCAGCAGCTTCCAAATCTCGAACACCGGGGAGCTGTTTTTT; CDR3: CASSFQISNTGELFF
length: 13; V: TRBV11-2; J: TRBJ2-5; size: many; D: .; DNA: TGTGCCAGCAGCTCGTATCTTAGAGAGACCCAGTACTTC; CDR3: CASSSYLRETQYF
length: 16; V: TRBV13; J: TRBJ1-2; size: .; D: .; DNA: TGTGCCAGCAGCCTCCTTTCTCTAGCCAAAGGCTATGGCTACACCTTC; CDR3: CASSLLSLAKGYGYTF
length: 17; V: TRBV6-2/TRBV6-3; J: TRBJ2-1; size: many; D: TRBD2; DNA: TGTGCCAGCAGTCTAGCGACTAGCGGGGGGACCTACAATGAGCAGTTCTTC; CDR3: CASSLATSGGTYNEQFF
length: 16; V: TRBV3-1; J: TRBJ2-7; size: few; D: TRBD1; DNA: TGTGCCAGCAGCCCCGACCCCGGGACAGGGCCCTACGAGCAGTACTTC; CDR3: CASSPDPGTGPYEQYF
length: 16; V: TRBV19; J: TRBJ1-1; size: .; D: .; DNA: TGTGCCAGTACCAAGACAGGAGCCCTGGGGAACACTGAAGCTTTCTTT; CDR3: CASTKTGALGNTEAFF
length: 14; V: TRBV5-5; J: TRBJ1-1; size: .; D: .; DNA: TGTGCCAGCAGCTTGGCCGCGGCAGGGGAAGGGGCTTTCTTT; CDR3: CASSLAAAGEGAFF
length: 15; V: TRBV18; J: TRBJ2-1; size: .; D: TRBD1; DNA: TGTGCCAGCTCATCGACAGGGGGTCCCTACAATGAGCAGTTCTTC; CDR3: CASSSTGGPYNEQFF
length: 14; V: TRBV19; J: TRBJ1-4; size: .; D: .; DNA: TGTGCCAGTAGTATGTACCAACAGAATGAAAAACTGTTTTTT; CDR3: CASSMYQQNEKLFF
length: 14; V: TRBV20-1; J: TRBJ1-1; size: few; D: .; DNA: TGCAGTGCTTGCCCGTCAAGGAGGAACACTGAAGCTTTCTTT; CDR3: CSACPSRRNTEAFF
length: 14; V: TRBV20-1; J: TRBJ2-3; size: .; D: .; DNA: TGCAGTGCTACTCGGGGGGCGCCGACAGATACGCAGTATTTT; CDR3: CSATRGAPTDTQYF
length: 16; V: TRBV19; J: TRBJ2-6; size: few; D: TRBD1; DNA: TGTGCCAGTAGTCGACAGGGGGCGAACGGGGCCAACGTCCTGACTTTC; CDR3: CASSRQGANGANVLTF
length: 15; V: TRBV19; J: TRBJ1-1; size: few; D: .; DNA: TGTGCCAGTAGTATCGGCGCGGACATGAACACTGAAGCTTTCTTT; CDR3: CASSIGADMNTEAFF
length: 16; V: TRBV7-6; J: TRBJ2-7; size: .; D: TRBD2; DNA: TGTGCCAGCAGCCGTGCGTCGGGTGCTAGCGGAATCGAGCAGTACTTC; CDR3: CASSRASGASGIEQYF
length: 15; V: TRBV29-1; J: TRBJ2-5; size: many; D: TRBD2; DNA: TGCAGCGTTGAAGATCTCGGGACTAGCGGGATTACCCAGTACTTC; CDR3: CSVEDLGTSGITQYF
length: 15; V: TRBV20-1; J: TRBJ2-1; size: .; D: TRBD1; DNA: TGCAGTGCTAGAGATCCCCTCGACAGGGTCCATGAGCAGTTCTTC; CDR3: CSARDPLDRVHEQFF
length: 13; V: TRBV11-2; J: TRBJ1-1; size: many; D: .; DNA: TGTGCCAGCAGCCCCCTTCGAGGGGTTGAAGCTTTCTTT; CDR3: CASSPLRGVEAFF
length: 13; V: TRBV27; J: TRBJ1-5; size: many; D: .; DNA: TGTGCCAGCAGTTTCAGGGAGGGACAGCCCCAGCATTTT; CDR3: CASSFREGQPQHF
length: 15; V: TRBV14; J: TRBJ1-1; size: .; D: .; DNA: TGTGCCAGCAGCCCCGTCCGGGGGCGGAACACTGAAGCTTTCTTT; CDR3: CASSPVRGRNTEAFF
length: 14; V: TRBV19; J: TRBJ2-2; size: few; D: .; DNA: TGTGCCAGTAGTATGATCGGGGGCACCGGGGAGCTGTTTTTT; CDR3: CASSMIGGTGELFF
length: 15; V: TRBV7-9; J: TRBJ2-7; size: .; D: .; DNA: TGTGCCAGCAGCTTAGAACAGGGCAGATCCTACGAGCAGTACTTC; CDR3: CASSLEQGRSYEQYF
length: 15; V: TRBV3-1; J: TRBJ2-3; size: few; D: .; DNA: TGTGCCAGCAGCCAAGAACGGATAATCACAGATACGCAGTATTTT; CDR3: CASSQERIITDTQYF
length: 16; V: TRBV15; J: TRBJ2-5; size: once; D: TRBD2; DNA: TGTGCCACCAGCAGTCTAGCGGGAGGGCCGTGGGAGACCCAGTACTTC; CDR3: CATSSLAGGPWETQYF
length: 13; V: TRBV20-1; J: TRBJ2-5; size: .; D: .; DNA: TGCAGTGCTAGAGATAGGGTGAGGTGGACCCAGTACTTC; CDR3: CSARDRVRWTQYF
length: 14; V: TRBV20-1; J: TRBJ2-1; size: few; D: .; DNA: TGCAGTGCTAGAAGGGTCAGGGCAGTCGATGAGCAGTTCTTC; CDR3: CSARRVRAVDEQFF
length: 16; V: TRBV6-1; J: TRBJ2-5; size: .; D: .; DNA: TGTGCCAGCAGTGAAAACCCCGGGACCCGAGGAGAGACCCAGTACTTC; CDR3: CASSENPGTRGETQYF
length: 14; V: TRBV20-1; J: TRBJ1-3; size: .; D: .; DNA: TGCAGTGCTAGAGATACTTCCTCTGGAAACACCATATATTTT; CDR3: CSARDTSSGNTIYF
length: 12; V: TRBV2; J: TRBJ2-7; size: .; D: TRBD1; DNA: TGTGCCAGGGGGACAGGGATCAACGAGCAGTACTTC; CDR3: CARGTGINEQYF
length: 13; V: TRBV28; J: TRBJ2-7; size: .; D: .; DNA: TGTGCCAGCAGTTCATCCCAGACCTACGAGCAGTACTTC; CDR3: CASSSSQTYEQYF
length: 15; V: TRBV19; J: TRBJ2-7; size: few; D: .; DNA: TGTGCCAGTAGTATAGGAACCCCCGGAGACTACGAGCAGTACTTC; CDR3: CASSIGTPGDYEQYF